A single sample gave rise to the 21 T cell receptor beta chains below, sequenced in a study of control samples from healthy donors and cancer patients. Sequenced by immunoSEQ multiplex PCR; TCRdb stores in-frame clones only, minus some. The sample consists of roughly 180,000 clones, around 94% of them appearing once. The sequenced sample was blood. The receptors were sampled from a woman between 18 and 29 years old in good health.

The chain recombines TRBV9 with TRBJ1-2; 9 bases agree with TRBD1. The CDR3 is 17 residues long. Germline CDR1 SGDLS, CDR2 YYNGEE. V trimming: 3 bases; J trimming: 0 bases; junction bases outside the gene matches: 9. The CDR3 reads CASSASTGTGSNYGYTF. CDR3 nucleotide sequence: TGTGCCAGCAGCGCTTCGACCGGGACAGGGTCTAACTATGGCTACACCTTC.

This chain joins TRBV27 and TRBJ2-7; maybe TRBD1 (6 bases). CDR3 length equals 13 residues. Germline lookup yields CDR1 MNHEY and CDR2 SMNVEV (reference sequence). V was shortened by 3 bases and J by 5 bases, with 11 bases between the two germline ends. CDR3 DNA sequence: TGTGCCAGCAGTTTGGTCAGGGGCCACGAGCAGTACTTC. The encoded protein is CASSLVRGHEQYF.

The rearrangement links TRBV4-1 to TRBJ1-2; TRBD1 aligns across 12 bases. The CDR3 sequence is 17 residues long. V lost 1 base, J lost 4 bases, and 7 bases stayed unmatched. The V gene's germline CDR1 is MGHRA and CDR2 YSYEKL. For the CDR3, the DNA is TGCGCCAGCAGCCAAGGGGACAGGGGGCTGCAGGGCTATGGCTACACCTTC. This codes for CASSQGDRGLQGYGYTF.

This CDR3 reads CASRKQGLGAFF. CDR3 bases: TGTGCCAGCAGGAAACAGGGGCTGGGAGCTTTCTTT. The V call is TRBV28, the J call TRBJ1-1, with 7 bases matching TRBD1. The germline gives CDR1 MDHEN, CDR2 SYDVKM. V lost 6 bases to trimming and J lost 10 bases; unmatched junction nucleotides: 8. This CDR3 is 12 amino acids long.

The chain joins TRBV14 to TRBJ2-3; 7 bases are a match to TRBD2. The CDR3 length is 13 residues. Germline CDR1 reads SGHDN; CDR2 reads FVKESK. V dropped 6 bases and J dropped 3; count of bases not matched to a gene: 3. This chain's CDR3 is CASRPLATDTQYF. In DNA form, the CDR3 reads TGTGCCAGCAGACCACTAGCGACAGATACGCAGTATTTT.

This chain uses TRBV21-1 with TRBJ1-3; TRBD1, the table's D call, was not compared with the DNA. TRBV21-1 is described as a pseudogene. This CDR3 is 15 amino acids long. The CDR3 reads CASSAHPEAGDTIYF. CDR3 nucleotides: TGTGCCAGCAGCGCTCACCCGGAGGCAGGGGACACCATATATTTT.

The V and J genes are TRBV28 and TRBJ1-3, with 7 bases matching TRBD1. J lost 0 bases, V lost 6 bases, and 5 bases had no gene match. CDR1 is MDHEN and CDR2 is SYDVKM in the germline V gene. The CDR3 has 15 residues. CDR3 DNA sequence: TGTGCCAGCAGCCCCGCAGGGGGCTCTGGAAACACCATATATTTT. Its translation: CASSPAGGSGNTIYF.

The chain recombines TRBV11-3 with TRBJ2-7, with D tentatively TRBD2 (5 bases). Per germline, CDR1 SGHNT and CDR2 YENEEA. The V gene lost 5 bases and the J gene lost 6 bases, with 14 bases spanning the gap. This CDR3 is 13 amino acids long. The CDR3 loop reads CASSLGALAEQYF. CDR3 sequence (DNA): TGTGCCAGCAGCCTAGGCGCCCTAGCCGAGCAGTACTTC.

The chain is built from TRBV28 and TRBJ1-2; D call uncertain. The CDR3 has 11 amino acids. V lost 4 bases and J 4 bases, leaving 4 bases between the germline ends. Germline V gene lookup returns CDR1 MDHEN and CDR2 SYDVKM. CDR3 in DNA: TGTGCCAGCAGTTCCCTCTATGGCTACACCTTC. The encoded protein is CASSSLYGYTF.

This clone was found once. The chain carries TRBV15 and TRBJ1-5; D unresolved. Germline V CDR1 and CDR2: LNHNV, YYDKDF (reference sequence). Trimming took off 0 bases at V and 4 bases at J, with 4 bases between the two ends. This CDR3 contains 13 residues. CDR3 DNA: TGTGCCACCAGCAGAGATGCTAATCAGCCCCAGCATTTT. Residues: CATSRDANQPQHF.

The rearrangement uses TRBV7-2 and TRBJ2-1; no clear D. This CDR3 spans 16 amino acids. The V end was cut by 1 base, the J end by 3 bases, with 13 bases between. Germline V gene data show CDR1 as SGHTA and CDR2 as FQGNSA. The CDR3 spells CASSLEVTALYNEQFF. The CDR3 nucleotides read TGTGCCAGCAGCTTAGAGGTGACTGCCCTCTACAATGAGCAGTTCTTC.

Of note for this clone: This specimen includes other DNA sequences encoding the same CDR3. The chain employs TRBV6-2 or TRBV6-3 and TRBJ2-2; tentatively, D is TRBD1 (6 bases). The CDR3 length is 12 residues. Germline CDR1 reads MNHEY; CDR2 reads SVGEGT. V lost 6 bases and J lost 5, with 7 bases in between. The DNA of the CDR3 is TGTGCCAGCAGCAGGGGAACCGGGGAGCTGTTTTTT. Residues: CASSRGTGELFF.

CDR3 loop: CASSPASADTQYF. The CDR3 DNA reads as TGTGCCAGCTCACCGGCTAGCGCAGATACGCAGTATTTT. The chain links TRBV18 to TRBJ2-3, with D maybe TRBD2 (6 bases). This CDR3 is 13 amino acids long. The ends were cut back, 3 bases at V and 4 bases at J, with 8 bases in the middle. The germline V gene encodes CDR1 KGHSH and CDR2 LQKENI.

The V and J genes are TRBV5-1 and TRBJ2-1; 8 bases align to TRBD2. The germline gives CDR1 SGHRS, CDR2 YFSETQ. V shed 3 bases, J shed 3 bases, and the junction held 8 bases outside the gene matches. CDR3 length: 16 residues. CDR3 in DNA: TGCGCCAGCAGCTCCAGGACTAGCCTAAACTACAATGAGCAGTTCTTC. Protein sequence: CASSSRTSLNYNEQFF. The whole variable domain, filled in from reference TRBV5-1 and TRBJ2-1, reads KAGVTQTPRYLIKTRGQQVTLSCSPISGHRSVSWYQQTPGQGLQFLFEYFSETQRNKGNFPGRFSGRQFSNSRSEMNVSTLELGDSALYLCASSSRTSLNYNEQFFGPGTRLTVL.

V and J are TRBV5-6 and TRBJ1-2; D unclear. The CDR3 extends over 12 amino acids. With 5 bases removed from V and 1 base from J, the gap between germline ends came to 6 bases. The germline V gene encodes CDR1 SGHDT and CDR2 YYEEEE. DNA of the CDR3: TGTGCCAGCAGTTTAAGTAACTATGGCTACACCTTC. Translated: CASSLSNYGYTF.

V is TRBV11-3 and J is TRBJ2-1; D tentatively reads TRBD1 or TRBD2 (6 bases each). Germline V gene sequence: CDR1 SGHNT, CDR2 YENEEA. Trimming stripped 5 bases from V and 7 bases from J, with 18 bases between. The length of the CDR3 is 15 residues. The DNA of the CDR3 is TGTGCCAGCAGCCGGGGGCGGGACAAGGGTAATGAGCAGTTCTTC. Residues: CASSRGRDKGNEQFF.

The rearrangement joins TRBV11-2 to TRBJ1-1, with 10 bases fitting TRBD1. The CDR3 length is 16 residues. Germline loops: CDR1 SGHAT, CDR2 FQNNGV. V trimming: 3 bases; J trimming: 10 bases; junction bases outside the gene matches: 14. The CDR3 coding sequence is TGTGCCAGCAGCTTCCCTCGGGACAGGGGCGCCTTGGTAGCTTTCTTT. Its protein is CASSFPRDRGALVAFF.

This chain connects TRBV7-2 to TRBJ2-3; D is undetermined. V shed 1 base and J shed 2 bases, with 10 bases lying between them. The germline gives CDR1 SGHTA, CDR2 FQGNSA. The CDR3 is 15 residues long. The CDR3 sequence: CASSLGSGNTDTQYF. CDR3 DNA sequence: TGTGCCAGCAGCTTAGGCTCAGGAAACACAGATACGCAGTATTTT.

The chain combines TRBV7-8 with TRBJ1-2; 7 nucleotides line up with TRBD1. Looked up from germline, CDR1 is SGHVS and CDR2 is FQNEAQ. This CDR3 spans 17 amino acids. The junction had 11 bases not matched to a gene; V was cut back by 4 bases and J by 0 bases. CDR3 coding DNA: TGTGCCAGCAGCTCAGGGGGGACAGTGGTAGCTAACTATGGCTACACCTTC. Translation gives CASSSGGTVVANYGYTF.

The chain links TRBV6-5 to TRBJ1-1; no definite D call. Germline CDR1 is MNHEY and CDR2 is SVGAGI. The ends were cut back, 5 bases at V and 0 bases at J, with 7 bases in the middle. The CDR3 spans 13 residues. The CDR3: CASSQRLNTEAFF. For the CDR3, the DNA is TGTGCCAGCAGTCAACGGCTGAACACTGAAGCTTTCTTT.

The V call is TRBV6-2 or TRBV6-3, the J call TRBJ1-6, with D maybe TRBD1 (6 bases). This CDR3 region has 16 residues. Germline V gene lookup returns CDR1 MNHEY and CDR2 SVGEGT. Deletions cut 2 bases from V and 9 bases from J, with 17 bases between. The chain's CDR3 is CASSYPSGRGSSPLHF. The CDR3 DNA sequence: TGTGCCAGCAGTTACCCCTCAGGCAGGGGTAGTTCACCCCTCCACTTT.